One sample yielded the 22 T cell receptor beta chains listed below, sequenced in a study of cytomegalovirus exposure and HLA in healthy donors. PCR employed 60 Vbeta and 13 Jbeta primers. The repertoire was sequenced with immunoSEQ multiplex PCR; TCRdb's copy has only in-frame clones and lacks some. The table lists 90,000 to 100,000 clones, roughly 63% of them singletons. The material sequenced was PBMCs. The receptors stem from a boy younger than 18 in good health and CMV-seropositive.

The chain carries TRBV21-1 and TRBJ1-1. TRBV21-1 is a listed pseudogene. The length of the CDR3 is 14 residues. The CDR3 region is CASSKLPGNTEAFF. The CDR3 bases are TGTGCCAGCAGCAAATTGCCGGGGAACACTGAAGCTTTCTTT.

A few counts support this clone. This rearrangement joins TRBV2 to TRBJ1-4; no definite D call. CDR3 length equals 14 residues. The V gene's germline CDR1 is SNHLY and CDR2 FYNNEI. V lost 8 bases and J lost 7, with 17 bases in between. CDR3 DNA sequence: TGTGCCAGCTTGCCTACGGGGAGTAGTGAAAAACTGTTTTTT. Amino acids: CASLPTGSSEKLFF. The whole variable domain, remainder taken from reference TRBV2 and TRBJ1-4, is EPEVTQTPSHQVTQMGQEVILRCVPISNHLYFYWYRQILGQKVEFLVSFYNNEISEKSEIFDDQFSVERPDGSNFTLKIRSTKLEDSAMYFCASLPTGSSEKLFFGSGTQLSVL.

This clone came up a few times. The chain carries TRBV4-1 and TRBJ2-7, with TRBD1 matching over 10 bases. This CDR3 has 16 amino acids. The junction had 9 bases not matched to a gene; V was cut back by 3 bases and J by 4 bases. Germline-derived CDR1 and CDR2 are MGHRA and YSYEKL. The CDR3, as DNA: TGCGCCAGCAGCCAGGATTTTTCGGGACAGGGGTACGAGCAGTACTTC. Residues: CASSQDFSGQGYEQYF.

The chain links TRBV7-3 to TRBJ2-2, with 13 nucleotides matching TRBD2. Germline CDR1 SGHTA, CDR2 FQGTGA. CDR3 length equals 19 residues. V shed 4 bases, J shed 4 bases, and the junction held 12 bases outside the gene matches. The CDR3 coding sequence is TGTGCCAGCAGCTCAACCCGACGGACTAGCGGGGGTGGCACCGGGGAGCTGTTTTTT. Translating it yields CASSSTRRTSGGGTGELFF.

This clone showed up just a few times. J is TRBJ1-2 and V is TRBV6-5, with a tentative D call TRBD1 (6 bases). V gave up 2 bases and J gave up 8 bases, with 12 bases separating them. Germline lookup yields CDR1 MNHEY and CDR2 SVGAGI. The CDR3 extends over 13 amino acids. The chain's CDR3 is CASSYHGGQGYTF. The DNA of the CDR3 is TGTGCCAGCAGTTACCACGGGGGGCAAGGCTACACCTTC.

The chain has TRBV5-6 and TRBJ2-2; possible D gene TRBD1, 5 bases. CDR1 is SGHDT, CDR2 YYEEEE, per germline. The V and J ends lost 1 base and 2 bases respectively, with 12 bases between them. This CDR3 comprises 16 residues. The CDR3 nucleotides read TGTGCCAGCAGCTTGTTTTCAGGGCTTAACACCGGGGAGCTGTTTTTT. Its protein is CASSLFSGLNTGELFF.

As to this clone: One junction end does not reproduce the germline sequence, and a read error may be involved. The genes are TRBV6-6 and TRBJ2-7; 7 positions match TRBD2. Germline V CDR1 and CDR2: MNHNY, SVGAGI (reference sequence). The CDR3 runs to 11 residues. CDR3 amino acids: CASSEGPGLTF. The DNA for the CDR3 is TGTGCCAGCTCAGAGGGACCGGGACTAACTTTC.

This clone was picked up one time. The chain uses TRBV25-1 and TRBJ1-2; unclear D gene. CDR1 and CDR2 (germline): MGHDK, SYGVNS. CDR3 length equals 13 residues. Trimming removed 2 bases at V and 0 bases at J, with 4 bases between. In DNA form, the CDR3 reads TGTGCCAGCAGTGAACAGACTAACTATGGCTACACCTTC. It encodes CASSEQTNYGYTF.

CDR3 sequence (DNA): TGCGCCAGCAGCCAGGGAGTAAGCGGGATCACCTACGAGCAGTACTTC. Protein product: CASSQGVSGITYEQYF. J is TRBJ2-7 and V is TRBV4-3; 7 bases line up with TRBD2. Germline V gives CDR1 LGHNA, CDR2 YSLEER. The CDR3 length is 16 residues. After removal of 3 bases from V and 2 bases from J, the junction contained 10 bases not matched to a gene.

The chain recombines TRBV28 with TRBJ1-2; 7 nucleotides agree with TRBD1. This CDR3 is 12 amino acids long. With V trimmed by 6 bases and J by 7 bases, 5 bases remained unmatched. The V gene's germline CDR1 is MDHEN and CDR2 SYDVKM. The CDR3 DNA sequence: TGTGCCAGCAGGCGTTCAGGGGGTGGCTACACCTTC. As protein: CASRRSGGGYTF.

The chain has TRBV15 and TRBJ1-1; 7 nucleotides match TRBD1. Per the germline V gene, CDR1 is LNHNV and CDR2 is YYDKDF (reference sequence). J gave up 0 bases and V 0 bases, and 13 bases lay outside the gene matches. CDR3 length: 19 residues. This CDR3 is CATSRDRVQGMGLNTEAFF. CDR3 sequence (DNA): TGTGCCACCAGCAGAGATAGGGTACAGGGGATGGGGTTGAACACTGAAGCTTTCTTT.

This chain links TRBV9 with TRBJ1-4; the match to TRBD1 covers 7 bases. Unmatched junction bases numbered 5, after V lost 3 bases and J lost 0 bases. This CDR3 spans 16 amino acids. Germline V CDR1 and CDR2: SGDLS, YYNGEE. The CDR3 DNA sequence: TGTGCCAGCAGCGAAGGGACAGCCACAACTAATGAAAAACTGTTTTTT. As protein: CASSEGTATTNEKLFF.

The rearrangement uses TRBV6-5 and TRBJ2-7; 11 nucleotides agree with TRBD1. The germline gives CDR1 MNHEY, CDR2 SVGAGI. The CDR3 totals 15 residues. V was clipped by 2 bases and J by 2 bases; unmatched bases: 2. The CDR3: CASSYPGQGAYEQYF. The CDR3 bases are TGTGCCAGCAGTTACCCGGGACAGGGGGCCTACGAGCAGTACTTC.

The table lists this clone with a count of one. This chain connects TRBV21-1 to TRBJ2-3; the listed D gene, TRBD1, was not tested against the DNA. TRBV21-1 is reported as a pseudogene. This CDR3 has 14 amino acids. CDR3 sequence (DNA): TGTGCCAGCAGCAAGGGCCCGGGCACAGATACGCAGTATTTT. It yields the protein CASSKGPGTDTQYF.

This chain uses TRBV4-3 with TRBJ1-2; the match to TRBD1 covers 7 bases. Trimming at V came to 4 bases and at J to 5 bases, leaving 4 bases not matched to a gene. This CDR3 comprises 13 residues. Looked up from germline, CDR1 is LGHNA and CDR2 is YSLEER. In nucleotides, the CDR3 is TGCGCCAGCAGCCTCGACAGGGAGTATGGCTACACCTTC. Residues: CASSLDREYGYTF.

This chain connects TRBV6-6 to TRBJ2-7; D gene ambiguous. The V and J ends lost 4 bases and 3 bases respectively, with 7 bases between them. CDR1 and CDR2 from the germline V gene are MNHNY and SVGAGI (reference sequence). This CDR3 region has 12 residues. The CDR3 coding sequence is TGTGCCAGCAGTTCCAGTTTCTACGAGCAGTACTTC. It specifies CASSSSFYEQYF.

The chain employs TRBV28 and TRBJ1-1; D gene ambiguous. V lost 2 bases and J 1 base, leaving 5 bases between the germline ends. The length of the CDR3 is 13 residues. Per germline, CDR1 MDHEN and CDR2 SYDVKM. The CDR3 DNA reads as TGTGCCAGCAGTTTAAAACAGAACACTGAAGCTTTCTTT. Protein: CASSLKQNTEAFF.

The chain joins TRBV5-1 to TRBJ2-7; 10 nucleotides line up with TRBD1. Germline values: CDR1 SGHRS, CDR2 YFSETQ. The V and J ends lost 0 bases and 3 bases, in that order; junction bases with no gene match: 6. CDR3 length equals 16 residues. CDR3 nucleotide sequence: TGCGCCAGCAGCTTGGAACCGGGACAGGGGAGCTACGAGCAGTACTTC. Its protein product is CASSLEPGQGSYEQYF.

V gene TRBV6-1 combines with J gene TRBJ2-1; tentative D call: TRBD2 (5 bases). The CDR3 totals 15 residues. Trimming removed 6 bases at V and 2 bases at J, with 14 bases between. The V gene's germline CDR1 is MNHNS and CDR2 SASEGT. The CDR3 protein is CASRGPGVPYNEQFF. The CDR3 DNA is TGTGCCAGCAGAGGCCCCGGGGTTCCCTACAATGAGCAGTTCTTC.

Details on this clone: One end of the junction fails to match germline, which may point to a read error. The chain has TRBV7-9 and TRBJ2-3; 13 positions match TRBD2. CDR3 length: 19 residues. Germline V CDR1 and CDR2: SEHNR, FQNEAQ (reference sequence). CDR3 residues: CSSSLTSGGSYRSTDTQYF. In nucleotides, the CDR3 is TGTTCCAGCAGCCTGACTAGCGGGGGGTCCTATCGGAGCACAGATACGCAGTATTTT.

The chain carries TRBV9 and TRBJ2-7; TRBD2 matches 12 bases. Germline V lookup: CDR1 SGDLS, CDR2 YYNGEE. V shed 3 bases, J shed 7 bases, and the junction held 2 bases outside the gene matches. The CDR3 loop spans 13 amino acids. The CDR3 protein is CASSGGLAGEQYF. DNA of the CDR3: TGTGCCAGCAGCGGCGGACTAGCGGGAGAGCAGTACTTC.

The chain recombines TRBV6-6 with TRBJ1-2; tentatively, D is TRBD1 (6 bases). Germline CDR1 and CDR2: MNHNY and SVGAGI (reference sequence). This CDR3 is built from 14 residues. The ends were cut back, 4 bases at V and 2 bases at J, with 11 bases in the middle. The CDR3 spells CASSFLGANYGYTF. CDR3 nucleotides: TGTGCCAGCAGTTTTTTGGGGGCGAACTATGGCTACACCTTC.